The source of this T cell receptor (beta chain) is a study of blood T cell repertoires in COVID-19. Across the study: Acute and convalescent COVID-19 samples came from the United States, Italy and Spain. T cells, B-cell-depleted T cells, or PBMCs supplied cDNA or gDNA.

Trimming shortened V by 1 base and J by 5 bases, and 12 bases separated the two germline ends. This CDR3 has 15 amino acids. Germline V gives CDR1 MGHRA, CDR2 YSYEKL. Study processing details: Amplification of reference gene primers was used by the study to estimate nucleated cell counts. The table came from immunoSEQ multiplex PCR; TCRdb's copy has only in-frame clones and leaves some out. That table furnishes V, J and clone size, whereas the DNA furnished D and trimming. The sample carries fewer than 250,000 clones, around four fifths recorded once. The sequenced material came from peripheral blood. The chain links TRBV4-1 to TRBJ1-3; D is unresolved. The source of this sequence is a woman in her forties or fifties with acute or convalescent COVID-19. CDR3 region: CASSQAHSGRNTIYF. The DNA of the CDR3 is TGCGCCAGCAGCCAAGCCCACAGTGGTAGAAACACCATATATTTT.